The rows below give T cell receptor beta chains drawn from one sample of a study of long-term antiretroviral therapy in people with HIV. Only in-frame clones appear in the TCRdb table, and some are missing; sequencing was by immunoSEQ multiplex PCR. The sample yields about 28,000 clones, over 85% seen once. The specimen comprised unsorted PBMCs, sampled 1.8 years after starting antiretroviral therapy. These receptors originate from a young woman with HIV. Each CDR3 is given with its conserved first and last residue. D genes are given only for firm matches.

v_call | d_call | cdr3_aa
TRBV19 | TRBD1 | CASSTLTGAASAGTQYF
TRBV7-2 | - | CASSLKGGRGYTF
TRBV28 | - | CASSLWPTGNTIYF
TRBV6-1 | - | CASRIRVEPQHF
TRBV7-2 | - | CASSRRGDGYYEQYF
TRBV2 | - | CASSEMLAKNIQYF
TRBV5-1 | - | CASSLGRVDEQYF
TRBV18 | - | CASSLKAGYEQYF
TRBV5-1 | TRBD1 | CASSFTGVDQPQHF
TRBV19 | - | CASSIGAGSTDTQYF
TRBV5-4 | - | CASSFPGQALEQYF
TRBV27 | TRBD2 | CASSLYVSGSAQFF
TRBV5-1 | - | CASSYVQGSGEQYF
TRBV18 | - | CASSPLPGDAHEQFF
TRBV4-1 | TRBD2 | CASSQLGAGAYEQYF
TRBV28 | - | CAAYSYGYTF
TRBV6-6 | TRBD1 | CAGQGASEAFF
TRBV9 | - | CASRPANLGTEAFF
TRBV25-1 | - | CASSTPEGGGGETQYF
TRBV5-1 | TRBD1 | CASSLVFPGGASYEQYF
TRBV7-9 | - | CASSLIEGPARGYEQYF
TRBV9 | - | CASSDRDNNEKLFF
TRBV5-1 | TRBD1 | CASSLTGEDGYTF
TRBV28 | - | CASRIGLINQPQHF
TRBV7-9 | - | CASSLSGNTIYF
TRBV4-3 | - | CASSHRTAYGYTF
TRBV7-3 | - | CASRPLGERGNTGELFF
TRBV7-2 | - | CASSLIKGWGNTIYF
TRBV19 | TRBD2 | CASTASGSGYEQYF
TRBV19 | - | CASRSGTAGNTIYF
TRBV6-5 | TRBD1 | CASSYGTGGRDEQYF
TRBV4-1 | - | CASSQDSTSYGYTF
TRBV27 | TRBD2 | CASSSSGRGDTGELFF
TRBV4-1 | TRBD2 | CASGRLAGYEQYF